The source of this TCR beta chain is a study of CD8 T cells in Susac syndrome. The wider study: Patients with Susac syndrome who were sequenced included over five with active disease and eight in remission.

About this clonotype: Its antigen remains unidentified.

Random hexamers primed reverse transcription of 0.5 to 1 ug RNA. Multiplex immunoSEQ PCR targeted 54 Vbeta and 13 Jbeta TCR beta segments. TCRdb used MiXCR to reprocess the immunoSEQ multiplex PCR reads, holding one entry per CDR3 protein. The sample records around 80,000 distinct CDR3 sequences, about 94% being singletons. Broader study findings: Susac syndrome CD8+ repertoires were clonally expanded, most strongly in CD8+ TEMRA cells. Sixteen Susac-specific public clones were found in total CD8+ repertoires and 4 to 6 in CD8+ TEMRA repertoires.

The CDR3 is 14 residues long. The germline CDR1 and CDR2 sequences are MNHEY and SMNVEV (reference sequence). The ends were cut back, 3 bases at V and 5 bases at J, with 13 bases in the middle. Sequencing input: CD8+ T cells from PBMCs. The TCR comes from a human donor with Susac syndrome. V and J are TRBV27 and TRBJ1-1; a possible D gene is TRBD1 (5 bases). CDR3 loop: CASSFGGWTTEAFF. Here the CDR3 DNA reads TGTGCCAGCAGTTTCGGGGGTTGGACTACTGAAGCTTTCTTT.